What follows are 21 T cell receptor beta chains derived from one specimen sequenced in a study of T cells in Graves' hyperthyroidism and ophthalmopathy. From RNA transcripts, TCR beta CDR3 regions were amplified. The study used the HTBI primer set for a first-round RT-PCR of the TCR CDR3. In TCRdb, the multiplex PCR reads were re-called with MiXCR into one record per CDR3 protein. The sample lists approximately 500,000 distinct CDR3 sequences; 46% were seen once. The sample comprised peripheral blood or thyroid tissue (not recorded which). The origin of the receptors is a woman younger than 30 with Graves' hyperthyroidism.

This clonotype was seen at least ten times. The J gene is TRBJ1-2, the V gene TRBV27; tentatively, D is TRBD1 (6 bases). The V gene lost 3 bases and the J gene lost 0 bases, with 14 bases spanning the gap. The CDR3 is 16 amino acids. The V gene's germline CDR1 is MNHEY and CDR2 SMNVEV (reference sequence). The CDR3 spells CASSFHRDITNYGYTF. The CDR3 DNA follows: TGTGCCAGCAGTTTCCACCGGGACATCACTAACTATGGCTACACCTTC.

This clonotype was seen more than once but under ten times. The rearrangement links TRBV24-1 to TRBJ2-1; D gene ambiguous. Between the trimmed V and J ends, which lost 7 bases and 3 bases, there was a span of 9 bases. In germline, CDR1 is KGHDR, CDR2 SFDVKD. This CDR3 contains 13 residues. CDR3 sequence (DNA): TGTGCCACCAGGCAAGCCAACTACAATGAGCAGTTCTTC. Residues: CATRQANYNEQFF.

Remarks on this clonotype: This is likely a read error, given that the CDR3 carries no conserved phenylalanine or tryptophan at its end. It is unclear where the CDR3 begins or ends on the DNA, so no DNA is shown, and the CDR3 is as TCRdb lists it. The chain joins TRBV19 to TRBJ1-4; TRBD1, the table's D call, was not compared with the DNA. From germline, CDR1 is LNHDA and CDR2 SQIVND (reference sequence). From its first to its last residue, the CDR3 has 10 amino acids. CDR3 sequence: CASSIGQGAI.

The rearrangement links TRBV10-3 to TRBJ2-2; 10 positions match TRBD2. Germline V CDR1 and CDR2: ENHRY, SYGVKD. V lost 2 bases, J lost 7 bases, and 1 base stayed unmatched. This CDR3 is 14 amino acids long. Written as DNA, the CDR3 is TGTGCCATCAGTGAGACTAGCGGGATCGGGGAGCTGTTTTTT. Its protein product is CAISETSGIGELFF.

The V and J genes are TRBV20-1 and TRBJ1-2; D remains ambiguous. The CDR3 length is 10 residues. Germline CDR1 DFQATT, CDR2 SNEGSKA (reference sequence). The V and J ends lost 8 bases and 7 bases respectively, with 11 bases between them. CDR3 sequence reads: CSTRGGGYTF. CDR3 DNA sequence: TGCAGTACCAGAGGCGGTGGCTACACCTTC.

J is TRBJ1-6 and V is TRBV27; D gene unclear. This CDR3 spans 13 amino acids. From germline, CDR1 is MNHEY and CDR2 SMNVEV (reference sequence). Trimming stripped 8 bases from V and 8 bases from J, with 13 bases between. CDR3 sequence: CASASVRHSPLHF. The CDR3 DNA follows: TGTGCCAGCGCCAGCGTCAGACATTCACCCCTCCACTTT.

This chain links TRBV24-1 with TRBJ2-2; no clear D gene. Germline assignment: CDR1 KGHDR and CDR2 SFDVKD. The ends were cut back, 5 bases at V and 8 bases at J, with 2 bases in the middle. This CDR3 contains 10 residues. CDR3 nucleotide sequence: TGTGCCACCAGTGCGGGGGAGCTGTTTTTT. Translated, it gives CATSAGELFF.

The chain has TRBV20-1 and TRBJ2-2; D might be TRBD2 (7 bases). Germline CDR1 reads DFQATT; CDR2 reads SNEGSKA (reference sequence). The ends were cut back, 5 bases at V and 3 bases at J, with 16 bases in the middle. This CDR3 spans 15 amino acids. The CDR3: CSAPPYGGHTGELFF. The CDR3 region has the DNA TGCAGTGCTCCCCCCTACGGGGGGCACACCGGGGAGCTGTTTTTT.

A few counts support this clonotype. This chain connects TRBV27 to TRBJ2-7; no reliable D call. Germline CDR1 and CDR2: MNHEY and SMNVEV (reference sequence). Trimming left V 6 bases short and J 2 bases short, with 14 bases between. The CDR3 spans 14 residues. The CDR3 coding sequence is TGTGCCAGCAGGAACTTGGGGTCGGCCTACGAGCAGTACTTC. This sequence encodes CASRNLGSAYEQYF.

J is TRBJ1-2 and V is TRBV20-1, with 9 bases aligning to TRBD1. The CDR3 spans 13 residues. V lost 1 base and J lost 8; bases outside the gene matches: 5. The germline gives CDR1 DFQATT, CDR2 SNEGSKA (reference sequence). The CDR3 DNA reads TGCAGTGCTAGAGGGACAGGGGAAGTGGGCTACACCTTC. Translating gives CSARGTGEVGYTF.

This clonotype was detected only once. J is TRBJ2-2 and V is TRBV12-3 or TRBV12-4; 8 positions match TRBD2. The CDR3 runs to 12 residues. J was trimmed by 7 bases and V by 6 bases; bases with no gene match: 1. CDR3 nucleotide sequence: TGTGCCAGCAGAGGGACTAGCGGGGAGCTGTTTTTT. It is translated as CASRGTSGELFF.

Many counts were recorded for this clonotype. The genes are TRBV29-1 and TRBJ2-7; possibly TRBD2 for D (5 bases). This CDR3 is 16 amino acids long. The germline CDR1 and CDR2 sequences are SQVTM and ANQGSEA. The V end was cut by 0 bases, the J end by 3 bases, with 18 bases between. CDR3 amino acids: CSVEDPWGEGVYEQYF. CDR3 DNA: TGCAGCGTTGAAGATCCCTGGGGTGAGGGAGTCTACGAGCAGTACTTC.

The J gene is TRBJ1-2, the V gene TRBV2, with D possibly matching TRBD2 (5 bases). The end of the DNA fits TRBJ2-4 better, so the J call may be wrong. Germline V gene sequence: CDR1 SNHLY, CDR2 FYNNEI. The CDR3 consists of 13 residues. The CDR3 loop reads CASSDPGKNIQYF. The CDR3 nucleotides are TGTGCCAGCAGTGATCCGGGAAAAAACATTCAGTACTTC.

The chain recombines TRBV2 with TRBJ1-5; D call uncertain. The ends were cut back, 4 bases at V and 3 bases at J, with 10 bases in the middle. The germline gives CDR1 SNHLY, CDR2 FYNNEI. The CDR3 has 14 amino acids. CDR3 region: CASSGWGINQPQHF. The CDR3 DNA reads TGTGCCAGCAGTGGGTGGGGTATCAATCAGCCCCAGCATTTT.

The V call is TRBV18, the J call TRBJ1-5; TRBD1 is a possible D gene (5 bases). This CDR3 spans 16 amino acids. Looked up from germline, CDR1 is KGHSH and CDR2 is LQKENI. Trimming cost V 2 bases and J 2 bases, with 13 bases left between them. CDR3 sequence reads: CASSPLPGRRNQPQHF. In nucleotides, the CDR3 is TGTGCCAGCTCACCATTGCCGGGGCGCCGCAATCAGCCCCAGCATTTT.

The CDR3 loop is CASSPHGGRERNIQYF. Here the CDR3 DNA reads TGTGCCAGTAGTCCCCATGGTGGGAGGGAGAGAAACATTCAGTACTTC. The chain recombines TRBV19 with TRBJ2-5, with 7 bases that match TRBD2. The better agreement between TRBJ2-4 and the DNA end casts doubt on the J call. CDR1 is LNHDA, CDR2 SQIVND, per germline (reference sequence). The CDR3 runs to 16 residues.

In its sample, this clonotype was seen once. The J gene is TRBJ1-6, the V gene TRBV20-1, with TRBD1 matching over 11 bases. The germline gives CDR1 DFQATT, CDR2 SNEGSKA (reference sequence). This CDR3 region has 15 residues. Trimming cost V 7 bases and J 9 bases; bases outside gene matches: 11. CDR3 nucleotides: TGCAGTGTTAGGGAAGGACAGGGGGCGAGTTCACCCCTCCACTTT. Translation gives CSVREGQGASSPLHF.

This clonotype was counted many times. This chain uses TRBV20-1 with TRBJ2-7; 11 nucleotides agree with TRBD2. Losses at the gene ends were 2 bases for V and 4 bases for J; bases not matched to a gene: 4. Germline V lookup: CDR1 DFQATT, CDR2 SNEGSKA (reference sequence). The length of the CDR3 is 14 residues. In nucleotides, the CDR3 is TGCAGTGCTAGACCCGGGACTAGCGGATACGAGCAGTACTTC. Encoded protein: CSARPGTSGYEQYF.

The genes are TRBV7-2 and TRBJ1-5; TRBD1 matches at 8 bases. Looked up from germline, CDR1 is SGHTA and CDR2 is FQGNSA. V shed 6 bases and J 3 bases; nucleotides not matched to a gene: 10. The CDR3 extends over 16 amino acids. The CDR3 loop is CASSLQGGGFNQPQHF. The CDR3 DNA reads as TGTGCCAGCAGTTTACAGGGGGGGGGTTTCAATCAGCCCCAGCATTTT.

The table lists this clonotype with many counts. The chain joins TRBV7-9 to TRBJ2-7; no clear D gene. This CDR3 is built from 11 residues. CDR1 and CDR2 (germline): SEHNR, FQNEAQ (reference sequence). With 0 bases removed from V and 7 bases from J, the gap between germline ends came to 4 bases. The CDR3 nucleotides read TGTGCCAGCAGCTTAGCACTAGAGCAGTACTTC. Amino acid sequence: CASSLALEQYF. Looking up the rest from reference TRBV7-9 and TRBJ2-7 gives the full variable domain: DTGVSQNPRHKITKRGQNVTFRCDPISEHNRLYWYRQTLGQGPEFLTYFQNEAQLEKSRLLSDRFSAERPKGSFSTLEIQRTEQGDSAMYLCASSLALEQYFGPGTRLTVT.

The CDR3: CASSPGRDREQYF. The DNA for the CDR3 is TGTGCCAGCTCACCAGGCAGGGACCGCGAGCAGTACTTC. The genes are TRBV7-6 and TRBJ2-7; D is possibly TRBD1 or TRBD2 (5 bases each). The CDR3 contains 13 residues. V lost 8 bases, J lost 6 bases, and 17 bases lay in between. Germline values: CDR1 SGHVS, CDR2 FNYEAQ. Full variable domain (outside the CDR3, taken from reference TRBV7-6 and TRBJ2-7): GAGVSQSPRYKVTKRGQDVALRCDPISGHVSLYWYRQALGQGPEFLTYFNYEAQQDKSGLPNDRFSAERPEGSISTLTIQRTEQRDSAMYRCASSPGRDREQYFGPGTRLTVT.